Below, one TCR beta chain is given with its context. The germline V gene encodes CDR1 MNHEY and CDR2 SVGAGI. V was cut by 6 bases and J by 0 bases, with 6 bases left in between. CDR3 length: 14 amino acids. This record comes from a study of blood T cell repertoires in COVID-19. In the source study's methods: Reference gene primer amplification gave estimated nucleated cell counts. The data were produced by immunoSEQ multiplex PCR, yet TCRdb's version contains in-frame clones alone and is incomplete. That table furnishes V, J and clone size, whereas the DNA furnished D and trimming. There are about 59,000 clones in the sample; more than 80% occur only once, and 15% to 20% lies in the top ten.

The sample comprised peripheral blood. V is TRBV6-5 and J is TRBJ1-6, with D possibly being TRBD1 (6 bases). The sequence was collected from an elderly man with acute or convalescent COVID-19. The CDR3 sequence is CASRDSSYNSPLHF. The CDR3 nucleotides are TGTGCCAGCAGGGACAGCTCCTATAATTCACCCCTCCACTTT.